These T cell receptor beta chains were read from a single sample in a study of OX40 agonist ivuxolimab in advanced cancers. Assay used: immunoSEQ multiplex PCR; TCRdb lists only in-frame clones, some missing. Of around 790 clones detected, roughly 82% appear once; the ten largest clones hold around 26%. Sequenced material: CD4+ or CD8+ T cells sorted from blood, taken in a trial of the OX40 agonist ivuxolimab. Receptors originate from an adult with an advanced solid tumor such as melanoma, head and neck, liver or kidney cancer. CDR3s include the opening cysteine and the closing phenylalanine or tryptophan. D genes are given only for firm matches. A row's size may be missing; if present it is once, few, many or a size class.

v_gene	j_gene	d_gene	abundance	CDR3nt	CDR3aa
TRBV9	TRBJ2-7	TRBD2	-	TGTGCCAGCAGCGTAGACGGACTAGCGGGAGATCTGTACTTC	CASSVDGLAGDLYF
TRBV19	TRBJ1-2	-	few	TGTGCCAGTACCCCGGGGGCATATGGCTACACCTTC	CASTPGAYGYTF